The T cell receptor (beta chain) under discussion was sequenced for a study of regulatory T cells in long-lasting Graves disease. Time point in this sample: newly diagnosed GD, antithyroid drugs for less than 3 months. PBMC RNA was the source of the TCR library. Arm-PCR with iRepertoire HTBI primers amplified the CDR3 regions for these TCR beta libraries. TCRdb processed the multiplex PCR reads anew with MiXCR; each CDR3 protein has one entry. The table includes about 240,000 distinct CDR3 sequences, around 20% detected once. This clonotype has at least ten counts. This CDR3 has 12 residues. V was trimmed by 5 bases and J by 7 bases, leaving 11 bases between them.

The source of this sequence is a female donor with Graves disease. The sample here was peripheral blood mononuclear cells (PBMCs), taken at new diagnosis, from a patient treated with antithyroid drugs. The rearrangement links TRBV12-3 or TRBV12-4 to TRBJ2-5; a possible D gene is TRBD1 (6 bases). The CDR3 bases are TGTGCCAGCAGTAACAGGGTAGGGACCCAGTACTTC. It codes for CASSNRVGTQYF.